The subject of this entry is one T cell receptor (beta chain). RNA transcripts provided the source from which TCR beta CDR3 regions were amplified. The TCR CDR3 was amplified in a first-round RT-PCR using the HTBI primer set. MiXCR was run by TCRdb on the multiplex PCR reads, yielding one entry per CDR3 protein. The sample carries about 720,000 distinct CDR3 sequences, 15% to 20% recorded once. These data come from a study of T cells in Graves' hyperthyroidism and ophthalmopathy. The length of the CDR3 is 17 residues. The germline gives CDR1 SGHTA, CDR2 FQGNSA. Trimming left V 1 base short and J 0 bases short, with 12 bases between.

The sequenced material came from blood. This clonotype was sampled from a man aged 18 to 29 with Graves' hyperthyroidism. The chain couples TRBV7-2 to TRBJ2-2, with a tentative D call TRBD2 (5 bases). The CDR3 DNA follows: TGTGCCAGCAGCTTAGTGTTCCAGGAGGCGAACACCGGGGAGCTGTTTTTT. Its protein product is CASSLVFQEANTGELFF.